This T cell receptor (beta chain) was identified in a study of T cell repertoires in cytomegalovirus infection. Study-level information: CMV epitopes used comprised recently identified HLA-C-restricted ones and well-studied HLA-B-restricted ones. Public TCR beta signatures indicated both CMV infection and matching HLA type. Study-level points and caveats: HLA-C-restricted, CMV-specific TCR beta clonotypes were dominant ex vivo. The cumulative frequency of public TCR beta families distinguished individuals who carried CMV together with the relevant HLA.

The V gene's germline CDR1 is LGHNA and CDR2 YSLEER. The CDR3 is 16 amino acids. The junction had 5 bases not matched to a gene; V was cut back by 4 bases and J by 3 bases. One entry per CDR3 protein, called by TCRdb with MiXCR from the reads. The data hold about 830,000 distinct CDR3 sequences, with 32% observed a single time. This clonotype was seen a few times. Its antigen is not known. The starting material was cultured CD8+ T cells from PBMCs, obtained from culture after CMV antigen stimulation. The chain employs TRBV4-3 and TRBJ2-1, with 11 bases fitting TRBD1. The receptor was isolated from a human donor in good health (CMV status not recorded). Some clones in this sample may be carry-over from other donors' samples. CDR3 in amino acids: CASSPTGTGGYNEQFF. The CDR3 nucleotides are TGCGCCAGCAGCCCGACCGGGACAGGGGGCTACAATGAGCAGTTCTTC.